This T cell receptor beta chain was identified during a study of blood T cells in healthy people across ages. It was with a sample-barcoded 5' primer and a J-beta primer mix that a second PCR of roughly 6 to 12 cycles was run. MiXCR was run by TCRdb on the 5' RACE reads, yielding one entry per CDR3 protein. The sample has hundreds of thousands of distinct CDR3 sequences, roughly 50% seen once; the top ten hold approximately 40%. Trimming pared 6 bases from V and 0 bases from J, leaving 15 bases between. In germline, CDR1 is MNHEY, CDR2 SMNVEV (reference sequence). This CDR3 region has 16 residues. The V call is TRBV27, the J call TRBJ2-4; weak D call: TRBD1 (5 bases). The TCR was taken from a man at least 80 years old in good health. The material sequenced was blood. The DNA of the CDR3 is TGTGCCAGCAGCCCATCGACAGTCCTAGCCAAAAACATTCAGTACTTC. As protein: CASSPSTVLAKNIQYF.